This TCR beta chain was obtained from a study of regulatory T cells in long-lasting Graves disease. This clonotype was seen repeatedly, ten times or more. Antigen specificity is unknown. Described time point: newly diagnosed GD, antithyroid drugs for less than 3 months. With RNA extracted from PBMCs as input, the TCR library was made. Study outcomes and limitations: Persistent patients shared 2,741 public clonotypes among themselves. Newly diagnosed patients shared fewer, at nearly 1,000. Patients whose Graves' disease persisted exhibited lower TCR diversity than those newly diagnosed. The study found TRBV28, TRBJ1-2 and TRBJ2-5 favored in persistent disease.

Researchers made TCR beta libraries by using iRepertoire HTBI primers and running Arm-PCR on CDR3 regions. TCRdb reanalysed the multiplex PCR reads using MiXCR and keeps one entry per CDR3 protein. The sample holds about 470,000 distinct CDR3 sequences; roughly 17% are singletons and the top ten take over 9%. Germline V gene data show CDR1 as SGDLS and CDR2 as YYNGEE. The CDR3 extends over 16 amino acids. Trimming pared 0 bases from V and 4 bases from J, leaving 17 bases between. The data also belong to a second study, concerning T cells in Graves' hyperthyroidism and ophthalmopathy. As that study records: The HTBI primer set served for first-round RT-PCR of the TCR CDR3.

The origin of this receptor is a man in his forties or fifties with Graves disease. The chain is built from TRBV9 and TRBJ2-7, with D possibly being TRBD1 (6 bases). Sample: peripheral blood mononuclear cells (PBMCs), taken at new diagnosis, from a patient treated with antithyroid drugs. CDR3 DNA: TGTGCCAGCAGCGTAGCACCGGACAGTTCCCGTTACGAGCAGTACTTC. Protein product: CASSVAPDSSRYEQYF.